This passage covers 27 T cell receptor beta chains from one sample sequenced in a study of glioma-infiltrating T cells. TCR alpha and beta CDR3 regions were amplified from RNA using iRepertoire nested multiplex PCR. TCRdb passed the multiplex PCR reads through MiXCR, listing each CDR3 protein once. The table shows about 130,000 distinct CDR3 sequences, with approximately 26% occurring only once. Sequences were obtained from glioma tissue, nonneoplastic brain tissue, or PBMCs (not recorded which). The receptors here all came from a human donor with low-grade glioma or glioblastoma, undergoing nonglioma brain surgery, or in good health (not recorded which).

The V call is TRBV7-9, the J call TRBJ2-1; TRBD1 is a possible D gene (5 bases). The CDR3 spans 14 residues. Germline CDR1 and CDR2: SEHNR and FQNEAQ (reference sequence). V lost 5 bases and J lost 3, with 11 bases in between. The CDR3: CASSPLTVYNEQFF. The CDR3 bases are TGTGCCAGCAGCCCCCTGACAGTCTACAATGAGCAGTTCTTC.

The chain recombines TRBV7-6 with TRBJ1-4; 11 positions match TRBD1. CDR3 length: 15 residues. Germline CDR1 and CDR2: SGHVS and FNYEAQ. V dropped 5 bases and J dropped 7; count of bases not matched to a gene: 6. In nucleotides, the CDR3 is TGTGCCAGCAGCCCCCCGGGACAGGGGGGTGAAAAACTGTTTTTT. It specifies CASSPPGQGGEKLFF.

The sample holds a few counts of this clonotype. The rearrangement joins TRBV10-2 to TRBJ1-5; D is unresolved. From germline, CDR1 is WSHSY and CDR2 SAAADI. Trimming pared 7 bases from V and 3 bases from J, leaving 10 bases between. This CDR3 contains 13 residues. The CDR3 nucleotides are TGCGCCAGCAAGGCAGGCGTCAATCAGCCCCAGCATTTT. Translated: CASKAGVNQPQHF.

At least ten counts were recorded for this clonotype. CDR3: CSARSTGDNEKLFF. The DNA for the CDR3 is TGCAGTGCTAGATCGACAGGAGATAATGAAAAACTGTTTTTT. V gene TRBV20-1 combines with J gene TRBJ1-4; the D gene is possibly TRBD1 (6 bases). The V end was cut by 2 bases, the J end by 4 bases, with 11 bases between. Germline CDR1 reads DFQATT; CDR2 reads SNEGSKA (reference sequence). CDR3 length: 14 amino acids.

This chain joins TRBV2 and TRBJ1-5; D remains unclear. V shed 4 bases and J shed 9 bases, with 10 bases lying between them. From germline, CDR1 is SNHLY and CDR2 FYNNEI. This CDR3 has 12 residues. The CDR3 bases are TGTGCCAGCAGTGCACTAATGACGCCCCAGCATTTT. It yields the protein CASSALMTPQHF. Drawing the rest from reference TRBV2 and TRBJ1-5, the complete variable domain is EPEVTQTPSHQVTQMGQEVILRCVPISNHLYFYWYRQILGQKVEFLVSFYNNEISEKSEIFDDQFSVERPDGSNFTLKIRSTKLEDSAMYFCASSALMTPQHFGDGTRLSIL.

This clonotype showed up just a few times. In nucleotides, the CDR3 is TGTGCCAGCAGCTTACCAGGAGGGCACAATGAGCAGTTCTTC. Translated, it gives CASSLPGGHNEQFF. The chain couples TRBV7-3 to TRBJ2-1, with a possible D match to TRBD2 (6 bases). Germline V gene data show CDR1 as SGHTA and CDR2 as FQGTGA. V lost 2 bases, J lost 5 bases, and 10 bases lay in between. The CDR3 spans 14 residues.

In this sample, this clonotype turned up many times. The chain joins TRBV7-2 to TRBJ2-1, with D hard to call. The germline V gene encodes CDR1 SGHTA and CDR2 FQGNSA. V dropped 1 base and J dropped 2 bases, with 6 bases sitting between them. The CDR3 is 14 amino acids. The CDR3 spells CASSLGQTYNEQFF. CDR3 sequence (DNA): TGTGCCAGCAGCTTAGGTCAGACCTACAATGAGCAGTTCTTC.

A word on this clonotype: This may arise from a read error, as a much more abundant clone is one base away. The CDR3 DNA reads TGTCCCACCAGTGGGGCGACAGATACGCAGTATTTT. It translates to CPTSGATDTQYF. The V gene is TRBV24-1, the J gene TRBJ2-3; perhaps TRBD1 as D (5 bases). Germline V CDR1 and CDR2: KGHDR, SFDVKD. CDR3 length: 12 amino acids.

In its sample, this clonotype was seen a few times. This chain links TRBV24-1 with TRBJ1-2, with a tentative D call TRBD1 (5 bases). The CDR3 is made up of 15 amino acids. Germline V CDR1 and CDR2: KGHDR, SFDVKD. The V end was cut by 4 bases, the J end by 2 bases, with 13 bases between. The CDR3 region is CATSEAGPPNYGYTF. In nucleotides, the CDR3 is TGTGCCACCAGTGAGGCGGGACCGCCAAACTATGGCTACACCTTC.

V and J are TRBV7-9 and TRBJ1-6; D is unclear. V was trimmed by 2 bases and J by 6 bases, leaving 11 bases between them. The CDR3 totals 15 residues. The V gene's germline CDR1 is SEHNR and CDR2 FQNEAQ (reference sequence). CDR3 sequence: CASSLIFGSNSPLHF. CDR3 DNA: TGTGCCAGCAGCTTAATATTCGGGTCTAATTCACCCCTCCACTTT. The whole variable domain, filled in from reference TRBV7-9 and TRBJ1-6, reads DTGVSQNPRHKITKRGQNVTFRCDPISEHNRLYWYRQTLGQGPEFLTYFQNEAQLEKSRLLSDRFSAERPKGSFSTLEIQRTEQGDSAMYLCASSLIFGSNSPLHFGNGTRLTVT.

The chain combines TRBV12-3 or TRBV12-4 with TRBJ2-1; D is undetermined. Trimming stripped 2 bases from V and 4 bases from J, with 9 bases between. The CDR3 has 14 amino acids. DNA of the CDR3: TGTGCCAGCAGTTTAAGTGGACCTTACAATGAGCAGTTCTTC. It translates to CASSLSGPYNEQFF.

This clonotype was seen a handful of times. This chain uses TRBV5-1 with TRBJ1-2; TRBD1 agrees at 7 bases. This CDR3 region has 13 residues. Germline V gene sequence: CDR1 SGHRS, CDR2 YFSETQ. Trimming removed 3 bases from V and 8 bases from J; junction bases left unmatched: 7. CDR3 loop: CASSSTGAWGYTF. DNA of the CDR3: TGCGCCAGCAGCTCCACAGGGGCTTGGGGCTACACCTTC.

As for this clonotype: No conserved phenylalanine or tryptophan is present at the end of the CDR3, so a read error is the likely explanation. This chain joins TRBV28 and TRBJ2-1; a possible D gene is TRBD1 (6 bases). Germline V gene data show CDR1 as MDHEN and CDR2 as SYDVKM. V dropped 7 bases and J dropped 5 bases, with 12 bases sitting between them. The CDR3 runs 13 residues. In DNA, the CDR3 is TGTGCCAGCACCCGGACAGCCCACAATGAGCAGTTCTCC. Its protein is CASTRTAHNEQFS.

The J gene is TRBJ1-2, the V gene TRBV10-2; the D gene is possibly TRBD1 (5 bases). The V end was cut by 2 bases, the J end by 8 bases, with 12 bases between. In germline, CDR1 is WSHSY, CDR2 SAAADI. This CDR3 region has 13 residues. CDR3 sequence (DNA): TGCGCCAGCAGTGAGGGGACCTACGACGGCTACACCTTC. It translates to CASSEGTYDGYTF.

The V call is TRBV7-9, the J call TRBJ2-5; no clear D gene. V shed 5 bases and J shed 2 bases, with 15 bases lying between them. Germline V gene lookup returns CDR1 SEHNR and CDR2 FQNEAQ (reference sequence). This CDR3 contains 15 residues. The CDR3 sequence: CASSPGSFAQETQYF. In DNA form, the CDR3 reads TGTGCCAGCAGCCCTGGGTCCTTCGCGCAAGAGACCCAGTACTTC.

In its sample, this clonotype was seen many times. This sequence joins TRBV20-1 and TRBJ2-3, with no clear D. This CDR3 is 16 amino acids long. V shed 1 base and J shed 0 bases, with 14 bases lying between them. Germline values: CDR1 DFQATT, CDR2 SNEGSKA (reference sequence). This CDR3 reads CSARGASDRSTDTQYF. The CDR3 DNA follows: TGCAGTGCTAGAGGGGCAAGTGACCGGAGCACAGATACGCAGTATTTT.

The chain recombines TRBV12-3 or TRBV12-4 with TRBJ1-6, with D maybe TRBD1 (6 bases). CDR3 size: 17 residues. The V and J ends lost 5 bases and 0 bases respectively, with 14 bases between them. CDR3 in amino acids: CASSPTGASSYNSPLHF. CDR3 nucleotides: TGTGCCAGCAGTCCGACAGGAGCCAGCTCCTATAATTCACCCCTCCACTTT.

With regard to this clonotype: This clone may be a read error of a much larger clone one base away. V is TRBV27 and J is TRBJ1-2; D ambiguous. The length of the CDR3 is 13 residues. Germline values: CDR1 MNHEY, CDR2 SMNVEV (reference sequence). Trimming cost V 5 bases and J 1 base, with 8 bases left between them. The DNA of the CDR3 is TGTGCCAGCAGTGCCCAATATAACTATGGCTACACCTTC. This gives the protein CASSAQYNYGYTF.

In its sample, this clonotype was seen a few times. The CDR3, as DNA: TGCAGTGCTAGGGTGGGACAGGGGCTTAACACCGGGGAGCTGTTTTTT. Residues: CSARVGQGLNTGELFF. This chain uses TRBV20-1 with TRBJ2-2, with 10 bases identical to TRBD1. The CDR3 covers 16 residues. Germline loops: CDR1 DFQATT, CDR2 SNEGSKA (reference sequence). V trimming: 3 bases; J trimming: 2 bases; junction bases outside the gene matches: 6.

This clonotype was counted only a few times. The chain links TRBV6-6 to TRBJ1-3, with D maybe TRBD1 (5 bases). This CDR3 contains 14 residues. Trimming stripped 2 bases from V and 4 bases from J, with 9 bases between. Germline V gene sequence: CDR1 MNHNY, CDR2 SVGAGI (reference sequence). Here the CDR3 DNA reads TGTGCCAGCAGTTACGGAGGGACCGGAAACACCATATATTTT. Translating gives CASSYGGTGNTIYF.

CDR3 loop: CASSPPWGTEAFF. Here the CDR3 DNA reads TGTGCCAGCTCACCACCCTGGGGGACTGAAGCTTTCTTT. The chain has TRBV18 and TRBJ1-1; perhaps TRBD1 as D (5 bases). V was trimmed by 0 bases and J by 5 bases, leaving 7 bases between them. Germline V CDR1 and CDR2: KGHSH, LQKENI. This CDR3 spans 13 amino acids.

This clonotype was counted ten times or more. The genes are TRBV7-9 and TRBJ2-7; D perhaps matches TRBD2 (6 bases). The CDR3 loop spans 10 amino acids. Per the germline V gene, CDR1 is SEHNR and CDR2 is FQNEAQ (reference sequence). Deletions cut 9 bases from V and 6 bases from J, with 9 bases between. The CDR3 DNA is TGTGCCAGGGGGGGTAGCGAGCAGTACGTC. It translates to CARGGSEQYV.

The genes are TRBV19 and TRBJ1-5, with D unresolved. The CDR3 is made up of 17 amino acids. Trimming pared 4 bases from V and 2 bases from J, leaving 18 bases between. Germline V CDR1 and CDR2: LNHDA, SQIVND (reference sequence). This CDR3 is CASSSLSLDLGNQPQHF. CDR3 nucleotide sequence: TGTGCCAGTAGTAGCCTCTCCCTTGATCTTGGCAATCAGCCCCAGCATTTT.

This clonotype was counted a few times. Written as DNA, the CDR3 is TGTGCCAGCAGCGGGACTAGCACTTACGAGCAGTTCTTC. Amino acid sequence: CASSGTSTYEQFF. The chain uses TRBV6-2 or TRBV6-3 and TRBJ2-1, with TRBD2 matching over 9 bases. CDR3 length: 13 residues. The V gene's germline CDR1 is MNHEY and CDR2 SVGEGT. Trimming took 6 bases from V and 10 from J; bases not matched to a gene: 7.

The V call is TRBV19, the J call TRBJ2-1; D ambiguous. The CDR3 consists of 11 residues. CDR1 LNHDA and CDR2 SQIVND come from the germline V gene (reference sequence). Trimming removed 4 bases from V and 8 bases from J, with 6 bases in between. CDR3 in amino acids: CASSNLYEQFF. DNA for the CDR3: TGTGCCAGTAGTAATCTGTATGAGCAGTTCTTC.

This chain joins TRBV4-2 and TRBJ1-2; 9 nucleotides align to TRBD1. V lost 4 bases and J lost 2; bases outside the gene matches: 8. Germline CDR1 reads LGHNA; CDR2 reads YNFKEQ. The CDR3 is made up of 16 amino acids. CDR3 residues: CASSRAGQGENYGYTF. The CDR3 coding sequence is TGTGCCAGCAGCCGTGCGGGACAGGGCGAAAACTATGGCTACACCTTC.

About this clonotype: A much larger clone lies a single base off, so this may be a read error. The chain links TRBV6-1 to TRBJ2-1, with 11 bases aligning to TRBD2. This CDR3 region has 14 residues. The V gene's germline CDR1 is MNHNS and CDR2 SASEGT. Losses at the gene ends were 5 bases for V and 8 bases for J; bases not matched to a gene: 5. Here the CDR3 DNA reads TGTGCCAGCAGTCCGACTAGCGGGGAGCATGAGCAGTTCTTC. This encodes CASSPTSGEHEQFF.